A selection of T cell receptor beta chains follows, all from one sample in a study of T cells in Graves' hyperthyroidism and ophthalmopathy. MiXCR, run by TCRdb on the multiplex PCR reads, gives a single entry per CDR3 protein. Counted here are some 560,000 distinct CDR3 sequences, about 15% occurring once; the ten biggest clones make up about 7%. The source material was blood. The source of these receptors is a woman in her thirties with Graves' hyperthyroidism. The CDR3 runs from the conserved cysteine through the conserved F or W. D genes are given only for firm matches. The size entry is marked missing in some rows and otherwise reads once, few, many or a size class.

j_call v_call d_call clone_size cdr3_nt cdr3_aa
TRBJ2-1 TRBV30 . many TGTGCCTGCACAGGGCGGATCTACAATGAGCAGTTCTTC CACTGRIYNEQFF
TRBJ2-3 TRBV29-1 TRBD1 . TGCAGCGTTCCTGTAAGACAGGGACCAGATACGCAGTATTTT CSVPVRQGPDTQYF
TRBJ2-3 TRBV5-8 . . TGTGCCAGCAGCTTGGCCAGCGCTAAAGGCCTGTTGACGCAGTATTTT CASSLASAKGLLTQYF
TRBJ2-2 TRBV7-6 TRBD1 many TGTGCCGTCTCCGCAGGGGGAGTGACCGGGGAGCTGTTTTTT CAVSAGGVTGELFF
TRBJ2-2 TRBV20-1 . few TGCAGTGCCGCTATGACAGGAACGAACACCGGGGAGCTGTTTTTT CSAAMTGTNTGELFF
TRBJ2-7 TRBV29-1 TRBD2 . TGCAGCGTCATAGCGGGAGGGCCCTACGAGCAGTACTTC CSVIAGGPYEQYF
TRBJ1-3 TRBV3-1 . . TGTGCCACCCGAACTGGAAACACCATATATTTT CATRTGNTIYF
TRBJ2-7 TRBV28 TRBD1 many TGTGCCAGCAGTTCGACAGGGAACGAGCAGTACTTC CASSSTGNEQYF
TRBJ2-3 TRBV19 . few TGTGCCAGTAGTACCTCCCCCGGGGCAGATACGCAGTATTTT CASSTSPGADTQYF
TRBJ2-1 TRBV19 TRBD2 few TGTGCCAGTAGAATAGCGGGTCACTCCTACAATGAGCAGTTCTTC CASRIAGHSYNEQFF
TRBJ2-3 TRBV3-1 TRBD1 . TGTGCCAGCAGCCAAGATCCGGGACAGCGCACAGATACGCAGTATTTT CASSQDPGQRTDTQYF
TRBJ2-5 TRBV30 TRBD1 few TGTGCCTGGAGTGATTACGAGACAGGGGAAAAAGAGACCCAGTACTTC CAWSDYETGEKETQYF
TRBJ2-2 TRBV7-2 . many TGTGCCAGCAGCTTAGAGGTTACGGCCGGGGAGCTGTTTTTT CASSLEVTAGELFF
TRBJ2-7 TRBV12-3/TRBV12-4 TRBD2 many TGTGCCAGCAGCGAACCCCCACTAGCGGGGGCTTACGAGCAGTACTTC CASSEPPLAGAYEQYF
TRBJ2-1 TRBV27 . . TGTGCCAGCAGTTTCTCGACTGGATCTTACAATGAGCAGTTCTTC CASSFSTGSYNEQFF
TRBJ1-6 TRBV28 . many TGTGCCAGCACCGACCCCGATCATTCACCCCTCCACTTT CASTDPDHSPLHF
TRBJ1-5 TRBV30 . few TGTGCCTGGAGTATTGGCGGCAGTGGAAGCAATCAGCCCCAGCATTTT CAWSIGGSGSNQPQHF
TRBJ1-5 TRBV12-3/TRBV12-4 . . TGTGCCAGCAGTATGGACAGAACCTATCAGCCCCAGCATTTT CASSMDRTYQPQHF
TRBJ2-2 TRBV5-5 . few TGTGCCAGCAGCAAGGAAGTCACCGGGGAGCTGTTTTTT CASSKEVTGELFF
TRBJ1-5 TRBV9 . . TGTGCCAGCAGCGTAGATGACAGCGGCAGGCCCCAGCATTTT CASSVDDSGRPQHF
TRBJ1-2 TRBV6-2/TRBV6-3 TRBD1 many TGTGCCACCTGGGACAGCTCTGGCTATGGCTACACCTTC CATWDSSGYGYTF
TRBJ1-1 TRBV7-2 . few TGTGCCAGCAGCTTACGACAGGCGAGCACTGAAGCTTTCTTT CASSLRQASTEAFF
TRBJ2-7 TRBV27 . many TGTGCCAGCAGTTTATACGGAGCCGAGCAGTACTTC CASSLYGAEQYF
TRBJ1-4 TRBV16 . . TGTGCCAGCAGCCTAACAGGGCTAAATGAAAAACTGTTTTTT CASSLTGLNEKLFF
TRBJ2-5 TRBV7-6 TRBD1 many TGTGCCAGCAGCCTCAAGACAGGGACGGAGACCCAGTACTTC CASSLKTGTETQYF
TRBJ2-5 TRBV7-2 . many TGTGCCAGCAGCCCAGGGGTTCTTGTCGGGGAGACCCAGTACTTC CASSPGVLVGETQYF
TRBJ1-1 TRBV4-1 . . TGCGCCAGCAGCCAAGATTGGCCGGGGCAGAACACTGAAGCTTTCTTT CASSQDWPGQNTEAFF
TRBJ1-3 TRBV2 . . TGTGCCAGTAGTGAAGCGCTTCAGGGAAACACCATATATTTT CASSEALQGNTIYF
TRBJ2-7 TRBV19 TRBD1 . TGTGCCAGTAGTAATCGACAGGGTAGGGGCTACGAGCAGTACTTC CASSNRQGRGYEQYF
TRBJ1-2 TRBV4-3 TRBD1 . TGCGCCAGCAGCCAAGTAACAGGCAGGGGGGTTGGTACTATCGATGGCTACACCTTC CASSQVTGRGVGTIDGYTF
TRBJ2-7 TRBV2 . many TGTGCCAGCAGTGAAAACCTTTACGAGCAGTACTTC CASSENLYEQYF
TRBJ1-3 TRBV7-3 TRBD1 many TGTGCCAGCAGCCCCGGACAGGGAGGTGACACCATATATTTT CASSPGQGGDTIYF
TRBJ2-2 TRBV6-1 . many TGTGCCAGCAGCAACAGTCGAGACACCGGGGAGCTGTTTTTT CASSNSRDTGELFF
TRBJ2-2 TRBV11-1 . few TGTGCCAGCAGCTTGGTCATCTGGGGCCGGGCCGGGGAGCTGTTTTTT CASSLVIWGRAGELFF
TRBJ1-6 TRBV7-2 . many TGTGCCAGCAGCTTAGGGGTAGGCGGTGATTCACCCCTCCACTTT CASSLGVGGDSPLHF
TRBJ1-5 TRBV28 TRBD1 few TGTGCCAGCAGTTTAGGACAGGGTCGAAACAATCAGCCCCAGCATTTT CASSLGQGRNNQPQHF
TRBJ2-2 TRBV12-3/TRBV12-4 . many TGTGCCAGCAGCGAACGACTTCCCGCAGGCCCCGGGGAGCTGTTTTTT CASSERLPAGPGELFF
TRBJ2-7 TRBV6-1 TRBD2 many TGTGCCAGCAGTTCTAGCGGGAGAGTAAACTCCGAGCAGTACTTC CASSSSGRVNSEQYF
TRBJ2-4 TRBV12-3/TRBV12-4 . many TGTGCCAGCAGTCCCGGCGATGCGGGGGCGGCGTTAGCCAAAAACATTCAGTACTTC CASSPGDAGAALAKNIQYF
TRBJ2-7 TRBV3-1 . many TGTGCCAGCAGCCAACGGAGAGCCTACGAGCAGTACTTC CASSQRRAYEQYF
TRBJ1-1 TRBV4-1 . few TGCGCCAGCCATGTATCCGACGGTAACACTGAAGCTTTCTTT CASHVSDGNTEAFF